This T cell receptor beta chain was profiled in a study of post-analysis software for immune sequencing data. Study-level information: Multiple sclerosis in the patients followed relapsing-remitting, secondary progressive and progressive-relapsing courses.

Trimming stripped 0 bases from V and 10 bases from J, with 10 bases between. Germline lookup yields CDR1 SGHVS and CDR2 FQNEAQ. The CDR3 covers 13 residues. Incorporated into the TCR beta cDNA libraries were unique molecular identifiers, which served to reduce PCR and sequencing biases. Input populations of 1 to 10 million T cells gave rise to roughly 500,000 cDNA molecules. TCRdb reanalysed the PCR reads using MiXCR and keeps one entry per CDR3 protein. The sample includes a few hundred thousand distinct CDR3 sequences, 30% to 40% of them seen just once. Concerning this clonotype: Antigen specificity is unknown.

Broader study findings: Compared against controls, patients with multiple sclerosis displayed significantly lower normalized Chao1 diversity. TRBV5-6, TRBV5-1 and TRBV20-1 were among roughly 5 TRBV segments more frequent in patients than controls.

This TCR derives from a girl aged 2-17 years with multiple sclerosis. The chain links TRBV7-8 to TRBJ2-1; D is perhaps TRBD2 (6 bases). The specimen sequenced was blood. The CDR3 nucleotides are TGTGCCAGCAGCTTAGCGTCTAGCGCAGAGCAGTTCTTC. Translating it yields CASSLASSAEQFF.